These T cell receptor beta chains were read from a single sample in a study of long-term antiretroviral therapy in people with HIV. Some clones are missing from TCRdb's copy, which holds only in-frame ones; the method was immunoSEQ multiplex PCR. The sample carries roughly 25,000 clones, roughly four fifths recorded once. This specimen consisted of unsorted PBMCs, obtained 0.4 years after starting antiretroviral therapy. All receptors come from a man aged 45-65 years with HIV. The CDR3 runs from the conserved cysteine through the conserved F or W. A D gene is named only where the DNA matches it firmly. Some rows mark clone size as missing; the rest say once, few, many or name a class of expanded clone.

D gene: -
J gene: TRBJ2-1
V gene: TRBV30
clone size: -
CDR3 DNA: TGTGCCTGGTCCGCAGAGAATGAGCAGTTCTTC
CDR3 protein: CAWSAENEQFF

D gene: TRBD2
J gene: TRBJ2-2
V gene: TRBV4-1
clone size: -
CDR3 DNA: TGCGCCAGCAGCCAGGTCGGACTAGCGGCGAACACCGGGGAGCTGTTTTTT
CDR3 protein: CASSQVGLAANTGELFF

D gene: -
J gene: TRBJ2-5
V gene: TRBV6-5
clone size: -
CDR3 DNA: TGTGCCAGCAGTTACGGTGGGGGGCCGGGGGAGACCCAGTACTTC
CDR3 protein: CASSYGGGPGETQYF

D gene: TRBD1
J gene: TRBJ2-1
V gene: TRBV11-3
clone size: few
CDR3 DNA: TGTGCCAGCAGCTTAGTGGGACAGGGGGATGAGCAGTTCTTC
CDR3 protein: CASSLVGQGDEQFF

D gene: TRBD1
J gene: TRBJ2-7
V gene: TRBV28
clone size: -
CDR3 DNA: TGTGCCAGCAGTGGCTACAGGGGGCTCTACGAGCAGTACTTC
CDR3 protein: CASSGYRGLYEQYF

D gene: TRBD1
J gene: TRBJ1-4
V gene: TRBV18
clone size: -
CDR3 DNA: TGTGCCAGCTCACTCGGACAGGGGAGGCGGATTACCCCGGCAACTAATGAAAAACTGTTTTTT
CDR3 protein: CASSLGQGRRITPATNEKLFF

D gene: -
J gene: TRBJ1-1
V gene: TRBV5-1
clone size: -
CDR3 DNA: TGCGCCAGCAGCTTGGCCGTCAGGGACTGGATGAACACTGAAGCTTTCTTT
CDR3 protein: CASSLAVRDWMNTEAFF

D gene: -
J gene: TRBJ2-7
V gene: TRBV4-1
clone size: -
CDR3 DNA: TGCGCCAGCAGCCGCCTCCCCCAATCCGGGGAGCAGTACTTC
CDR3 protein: CASSRLPQSGEQYF

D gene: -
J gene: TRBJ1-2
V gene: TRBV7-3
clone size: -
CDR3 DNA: TGTGCCAGCAGCTTAACGGCAGGGGCTATCTATGGCTACACCTTC
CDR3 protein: CASSLTAGAIYGYTF

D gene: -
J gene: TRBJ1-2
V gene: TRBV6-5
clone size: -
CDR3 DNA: TGTGCCAGCAGTTACTCGACCGGGGATGGCTACACCTTC
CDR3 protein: CASSYSTGDGYTF

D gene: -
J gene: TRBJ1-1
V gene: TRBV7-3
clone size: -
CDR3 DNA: TGTGCCAGCAGCCCCGGGGAGGCGGGGACTGAAGCTTTCTTT
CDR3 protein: CASSPGEAGTEAFF

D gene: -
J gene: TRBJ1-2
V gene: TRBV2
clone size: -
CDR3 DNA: TGTGCCAGCAACACCCAAAGACAGTCCTATGGCTACACCTTC
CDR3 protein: CASNTQRQSYGYTF

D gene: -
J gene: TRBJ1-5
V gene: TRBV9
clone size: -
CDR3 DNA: TGTGCCAGCCGGTATGAGGGTGTAGTAACGATAGGCAATCAGCCCCAGCATTTT
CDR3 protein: CASRYEGVVTIGNQPQHF

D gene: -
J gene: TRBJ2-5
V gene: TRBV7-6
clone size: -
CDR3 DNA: TGTGCCAGCAGCTTAGGCGCGGAGACCCAGTACTTC
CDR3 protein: CASSLGAETQYF

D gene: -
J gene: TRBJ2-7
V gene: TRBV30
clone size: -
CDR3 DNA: TGTGCCTGGACTAATCAGGGCTCTGGCGAGCAGTACTTC
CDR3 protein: CAWTNQGSGEQYF

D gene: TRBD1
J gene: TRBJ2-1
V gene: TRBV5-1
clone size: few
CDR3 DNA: TGCGCCAGCAGCTTGGAGGGGGCTAAGAACAATGAGCAGTTCTTC
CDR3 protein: CASSLEGAKNNEQFF

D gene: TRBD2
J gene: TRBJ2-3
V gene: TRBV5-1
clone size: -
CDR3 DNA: TGCGCCAGCAGCCCGTGGACTAGCGGGGGCCATAGCACAGATACGCAGTATTTT
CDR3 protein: CASSPWTSGGHSTDTQYF

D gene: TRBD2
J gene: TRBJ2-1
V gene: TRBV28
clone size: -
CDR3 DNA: TGTGCCAGCAGTTTACCGGGGGGGCAATACAATGAGCAGTTCTTC
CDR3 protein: CASSLPGGQYNEQFF

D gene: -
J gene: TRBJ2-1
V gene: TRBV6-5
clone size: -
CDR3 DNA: TGTGCCAGCAGTTACTCGAACGAGGTACCCAATGAGCAGTTCTTC
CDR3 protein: CASSYSNEVPNEQFF

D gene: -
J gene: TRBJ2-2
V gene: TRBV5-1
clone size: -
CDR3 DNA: TGCGCCAGCAGCTTGACCTCCGGGAACACCGGGGAGCTGTTTTTT
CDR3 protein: CASSLTSGNTGELFF

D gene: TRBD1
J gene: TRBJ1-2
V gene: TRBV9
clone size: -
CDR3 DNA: TGTGCCAGCAGCCATACGACAGGGGGCTTCTATGGCTACACCTTC
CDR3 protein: CASSHTTGGFYGYTF

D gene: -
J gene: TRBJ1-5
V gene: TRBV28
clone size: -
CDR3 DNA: TGTGCCAGCAGTTTAAGCACCTTTAATCAGCCCCAGCATTTT
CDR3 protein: CASSLSTFNQPQHF

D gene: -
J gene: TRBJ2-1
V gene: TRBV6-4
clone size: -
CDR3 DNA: TGTGCCAGCAGTATACAGGGAGAGCATGAGCAGTTCTTC
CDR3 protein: CASSIQGEHEQFF

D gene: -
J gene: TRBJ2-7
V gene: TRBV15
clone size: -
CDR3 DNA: TGTGCCACCAGCTCCGGGAGCGGCTACGAGCAGTACTTC
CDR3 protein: CATSSGSGYEQYF

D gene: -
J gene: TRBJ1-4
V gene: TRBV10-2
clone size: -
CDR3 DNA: TGCGCCAGCAGTGGGGGGTCTGGTGAAAAACTGTTTTTT
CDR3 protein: CASSGGSGEKLFF

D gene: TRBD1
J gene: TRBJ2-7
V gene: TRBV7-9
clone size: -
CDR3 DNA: TGTGTATTGACAGGGGTGAACTGGTACGAGCAGTACTTC
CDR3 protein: CVLTGVNWYEQYF

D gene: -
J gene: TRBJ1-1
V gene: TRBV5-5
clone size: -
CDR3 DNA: TGTGCCAGCAGCTGGGGGGGGCAGGCGGGCGCTGAAGCTTTCTTT
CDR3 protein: CASSWGGQAGAEAFF

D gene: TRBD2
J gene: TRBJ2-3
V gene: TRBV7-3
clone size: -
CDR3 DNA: TGTGCCAGCAGCCCAGGACTAGCTAGATCGACCGATACGCAGTATTTT
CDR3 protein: CASSPGLARSTDTQYF

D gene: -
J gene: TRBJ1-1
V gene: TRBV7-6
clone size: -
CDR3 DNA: TGTGCCAGCAGCTTAGTCCAGGGGAGCACTGAAGCTTTCTTT
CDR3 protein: CASSLVQGSTEAFF

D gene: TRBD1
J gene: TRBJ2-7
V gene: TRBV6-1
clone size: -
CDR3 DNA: TGTGCCAGCAGTGGTACTCAGGGGGTGTCCTACGAGCAGTACTTC
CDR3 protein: CASSGTQGVSYEQYF

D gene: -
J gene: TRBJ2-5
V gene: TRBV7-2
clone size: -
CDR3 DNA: TGTGCCAGCAGCCCTTGGGGCCCGAAAGAGACCCAGTACTTC
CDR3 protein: CASSPWGPKETQYF

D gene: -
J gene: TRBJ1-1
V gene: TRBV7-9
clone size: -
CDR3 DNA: TGTGCCAGCAGCTTAGCGGAAGGCCCTTCGAACACTGAAGCTTTCTTT
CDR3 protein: CASSLAEGPSNTEAFF

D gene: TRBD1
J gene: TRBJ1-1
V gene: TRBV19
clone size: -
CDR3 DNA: TGTGCCAGTAGTAGGGGGACAGGGGGCAACACTGAAGCTTTCTTT
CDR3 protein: CASSRGTGGNTEAFF

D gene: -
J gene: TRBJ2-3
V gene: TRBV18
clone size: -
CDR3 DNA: TGTGCCAGCTCACCAGGGTTAGCAGATACGCAGTATTTT
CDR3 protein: CASSPGLADTQYF

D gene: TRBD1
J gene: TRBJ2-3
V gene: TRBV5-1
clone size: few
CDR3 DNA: TGCGCCAGCAGCTCGCCGTTATCCACAGGGGCTAGCACAGATACGCAGTATTTT
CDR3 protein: CASSSPLSTGASTDTQYF

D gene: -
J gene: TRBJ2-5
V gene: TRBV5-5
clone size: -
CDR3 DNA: TGTGCCAGCAGCTTTCAGGGTCGGGAGACCCAGTACTTC
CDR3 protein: CASSFQGRETQYF

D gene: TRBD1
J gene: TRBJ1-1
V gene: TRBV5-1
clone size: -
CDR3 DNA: TGCGCCAGCAGCTTGGGCCCGCCTAACAGGGGTGAAGCTTTCTTT
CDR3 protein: CASSLGPPNRGEAFF

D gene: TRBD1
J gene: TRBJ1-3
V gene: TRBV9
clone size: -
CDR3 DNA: TGTGCCAGCAGCGGAGTAGAGGGCAGGGGGGATGGAAACACCATATATTTT
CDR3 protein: CASSGVEGRGDGNTIYF

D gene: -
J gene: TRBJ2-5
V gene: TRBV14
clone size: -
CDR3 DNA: TGTGCCAGCAGCCAAGTAAGCAGTTACCAAGAGACCCAGTACTTC
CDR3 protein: CASSQVSSYQETQYF

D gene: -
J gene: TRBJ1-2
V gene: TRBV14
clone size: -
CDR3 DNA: TGTGCCAGCAGTTTCTCACCTCCTTATGTCGCTATTTTTTGTGATGGCTACACCTTC
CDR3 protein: CASSFSPPYVAIFCDGYTF

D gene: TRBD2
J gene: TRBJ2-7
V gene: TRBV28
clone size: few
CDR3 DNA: TGTGCCAGCAGGAGCGGGGGCCTCGAGAGCTCCTACGAGCAGTACTTC
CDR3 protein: CASRSGGLESSYEQYF

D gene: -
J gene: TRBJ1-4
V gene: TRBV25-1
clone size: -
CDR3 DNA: TGTGCCAGCAGACCGAGCGGCGAAAAACTGTTTTTT
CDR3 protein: CASRPSGEKLFF

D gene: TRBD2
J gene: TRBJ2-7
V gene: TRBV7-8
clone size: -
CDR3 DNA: TGTGCCAGCAGCTCTAGAGGGGAGGGAACTAACGAGCAGTACTTC
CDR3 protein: CASSSRGEGTNEQYF

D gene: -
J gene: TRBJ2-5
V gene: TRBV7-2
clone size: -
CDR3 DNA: TGTGCCAGCAGCCACCGGACCTCTCAAGAGACCCAGTACTTC
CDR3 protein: CASSHRTSQETQYF

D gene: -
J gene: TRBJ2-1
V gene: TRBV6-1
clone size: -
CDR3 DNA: TGTGCCAGCCTGGGACCGACCTACAATGAGCAGTTCTTC
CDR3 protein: CASLGPTYNEQFF

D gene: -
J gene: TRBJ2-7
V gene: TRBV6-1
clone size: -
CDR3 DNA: TGTGCCACGTTGTCCTACGAGCAGTACTTC
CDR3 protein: CATLSYEQYF

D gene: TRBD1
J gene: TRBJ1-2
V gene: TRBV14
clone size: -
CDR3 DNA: TGTGCCAGCAGCCAAACCCGAGGACAGGGGGCAAGCTATGGCTACACCTTC
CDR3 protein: CASSQTRGQGASYGYTF

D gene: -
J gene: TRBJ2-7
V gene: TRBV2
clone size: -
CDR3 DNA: TGTGCCAGCAGTGAGGCAGGCCTGAGGTCCTCCTACGAGCAGTACTTC
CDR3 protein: CASSEAGLRSSYEQYF

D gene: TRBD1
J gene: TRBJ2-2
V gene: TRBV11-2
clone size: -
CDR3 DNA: TGTGCCAGCAGCTTAGACAGGGGGCGCACCGGGGAGCTGTTTTTT
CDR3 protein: CASSLDRGRTGELFF

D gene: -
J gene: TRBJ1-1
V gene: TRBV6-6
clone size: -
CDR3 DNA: TGTGCCAGCAGTGGGACCATGAACACTGAAGCTTTCTTT
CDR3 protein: CASSGTMNTEAFF

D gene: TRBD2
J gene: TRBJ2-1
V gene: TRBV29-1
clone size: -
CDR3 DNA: TGCAGCGTTATCACCAGACTAGCAGGGCAAGACAATGAGCAGTTCTTC
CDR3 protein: CSVITRLAGQDNEQFF

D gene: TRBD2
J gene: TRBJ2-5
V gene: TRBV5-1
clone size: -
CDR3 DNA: TGCGCCAGCAGCTTTCTAGCGGGGGGGCCTGCGGGCGAGACCCAGTACTTC
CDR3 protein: CASSFLAGGPAGETQYF

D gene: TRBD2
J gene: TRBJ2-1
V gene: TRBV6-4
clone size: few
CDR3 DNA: TGTGCCAGCAGCGAAAGCGGGGGATACAATGAGCAGTTCTTC
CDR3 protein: CASSESGGYNEQFF

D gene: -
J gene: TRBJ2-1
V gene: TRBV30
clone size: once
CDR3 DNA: TGTGCCTGGAGTCTAGCGTCGACCTACAATGAGCAGTTCTTC
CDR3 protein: CAWSLASTYNEQFF

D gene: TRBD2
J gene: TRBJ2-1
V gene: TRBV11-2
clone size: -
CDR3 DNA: TGTGCCAGCAGCCCGGGACTAGCCCCTTACAATGAGCAGTTCTTC
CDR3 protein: CASSPGLAPYNEQFF